This TCR beta chain was recovered during a study of breast tumors, draining lymph nodes, adjacent tissues. Overall study results and limits: Tumor TCR diversity was below lymph nodes but above nontumor tissue. Tumor T cell lymph node origin was a supported hypothesis, not proven. Luminal-like breast cancer showed significantly higher tumor–nontumor repertoire similarity than basal-like.

One entry per CDR3 protein, called by TCRdb with MiXCR from the multiplex PCR reads. The sample includes around 50,000 distinct CDR3 sequences, about 23% of them seen just once. At least ten counts were recorded for this clonotype. No antigen is known for it. Trimming removed 2 bases at V and 6 bases at J, with 12 bases between. The germline V gene encodes CDR1 MNHNY and CDR2 SVGAGI (reference sequence). This CDR3 is built from 14 residues. This rearrangement joins TRBV6-6 to TRBJ2-3, with a weak D call TRBD1 (5 bases). The sequenced sample was breast tumor tissue. This receptor was obtained from a female donor with breast cancer. Some clones in this sample may be carry-over from other donors' samples. CDR3 DNA: TGTGCCAGCAGTTACCGGCAGGGCGCGGATACGCAGTATTTT. Its protein is CASSYRQGADTQYF.